These 12 T cell receptor beta chains were sequenced from one sample in a study of blood T cell repertoires in COVID-19. The protocol was immunoSEQ multiplex PCR, while the TCRdb copy is restricted to in-frame clones and leaves out a portion. The table has about 200,000 clones, about nine tenths seen once. What was sequenced was peripheral blood. These receptors came from a woman aged 70-85 years with acute or convalescent COVID-19.

As for this clone: The DNA is left out, because the CDR3 cannot be placed on it with certainty; the CDR3 is given as TCRdb lists it. V and J are TRBV7-9 and TRBJ1-2; the listed D gene, TRBD1, was not tested against the DNA. From germline, CDR1 is SEHNR and CDR2 FQNEAQ (reference sequence). From its first to its last residue, the CDR3 has 14 amino acids. The CDR3: CASSFGQGLYGYTF.

In this sample, this clone turned up once. The chain is built from TRBV25-1 and TRBJ2-7; 7 nucleotides agree with TRBD1. Germline V CDR1 and CDR2: MGHDK, SYGVNS. The CDR3 totals 15 residues. The V gene end was trimmed by 6 bases and the J gene end by 6 bases; junction bases not matched to a gene: 14. CDR3 sequence reads: CASSENRGRDAEQYF. The DNA for the CDR3 is TGTGCCAGCAGCGAGAACAGGGGAAGGGACGCCGAGCAGTACTTC.

The rearrangement uses TRBV28 and TRBJ2-1; tentatively, D is TRBD1 (8 bases). This CDR3 comprises 16 residues. With 6 bases removed from V and 4 bases from J, the gap between germline ends came to 19 bases. Germline CDR1 and CDR2: MDHEN and SYDVKM. In nucleotides, the CDR3 is TGTGCCAGCAGCTCCCGGACAGGGAGGGAGTACAATGAGCAGTTCTTC. Translation gives CASSSRTGREYNEQFF.

The chain employs TRBV2 and TRBJ2-3; 11 nucleotides align to TRBD2. Per germline, CDR1 SNHLY and CDR2 FYNNEI. The CDR3 extends over 15 amino acids. Trimming removed 7 bases from V and 2 bases from J; junction bases left unmatched: 5. This chain's CDR3 is CASMGTSGSTDTQYF. DNA for the CDR3: TGTGCCAGCATGGGGACTAGCGGATCCACAGATACGCAGTATTTT.

The gene calls are TRBV19 and TRBJ2-2; 8 positions match TRBD2. CDR1 and CDR2 (germline): LNHDA, SQIVND (reference sequence). This CDR3 contains 16 residues. V lost 6 bases, J lost 4 bases, and 10 bases stayed unmatched. In DNA form, the CDR3 reads TGTGCCAGTAGCCCCCCGGGACTAGGAGGCACCGGGGAGCTGTTTTTT. It specifies CASSPPGLGGTGELFF. Complete variable domain (other parts from reference TRBV19 and TRBJ2-2): DGGITQSPKYLFRKEGQNVTLSCEQNLNHDAMYWYRQDPGQGLRLIYYSQIVNDFQKGDIAEGYSVSREKKESFPLTVTSAQKNPTAFYLCASSPPGLGGTGELFFGEGSRLTVL.

The chain carries TRBV12-3 or TRBV12-4 and TRBJ2-2; tentative D call: TRBD2 (5 bases). Trimming shortened V by 2 bases and J by 8 bases, and 9 bases separated the two germline ends. The CDR3 totals 13 residues. The CDR3 sequence is CASSLSGFGELFF. For the CDR3, the DNA is TGTGCCAGCAGTTTATCGGGATTTGGGGAGCTGTTTTTT.

This rearrangement joins TRBV28 to TRBJ1-2, with D uncertain. The germline V gene encodes CDR1 MDHEN and CDR2 SYDVKM. The CDR3 is made up of 14 amino acids. V lost 2 bases, J lost 3 bases, and 10 bases lay in between. The CDR3 region has the DNA TGTGCCAGCAGTTTACTTAAGGGAGACTATGGCTACACCTTC. This translates into CASSLLKGDYGYTF.

This clone was picked up one time. The rearrangement joins TRBV2 to TRBJ1-4; D ambiguous. V was shortened by 8 bases and J by 2 bases, with 18 bases between the two germline ends. CDR1 and CDR2 (germline): SNHLY, FYNNEI. The CDR3 totals 16 residues. The CDR3 region is CASRPARGTTNEKLFF. The CDR3 nucleotides read TGTGCCAGCCGGCCGGCCCGAGGTACCACTAATGAAAAACTGTTTTTT. The variable domain in full, with the rest retrieved from reference TRBV2 and TRBJ1-4, is EPEVTQTPSHQVTQMGQEVILRCVPISNHLYFYWYRQILGQKVEFLVSFYNNEISEKSEIFDDQFSVERPDGSNFTLKIRSTKLEDSAMYFCASRPARGTTNEKLFFGSGTQLSVL.

The chain joins TRBV19 to TRBJ1-1; D is possibly TRBD1 (5 bases). Trimming left V 9 bases short and J 4 bases short, with 15 bases between. Per germline, CDR1 LNHDA and CDR2 SQIVND (reference sequence). The CDR3 extends over 13 amino acids. The CDR3 sequence is CASRKGRGTEAFF. CDR3 in DNA: TGTGCCAGCCGTAAGGGGCGGGGCACTGAAGCTTTCTTT.

The chain combines TRBV28 with TRBJ1-2; the match to TRBD1 covers 9 bases. From germline, CDR1 is MDHEN and CDR2 SYDVKM. J gave up 6 bases and V 2 bases, and 1 base lay outside the gene matches. The CDR3 extends over 13 amino acids. This CDR3 reads CASSLRDRDGYTF. The DNA for the CDR3 is TGTGCCAGCAGTTTAAGGGACAGGGATGGCTACACCTTC.

The J gene is TRBJ2-1, the V gene TRBV18; D not resolved. Trimming stripped 6 bases from V and 1 base from J, with 7 bases between. Germline V lookup: CDR1 KGHSH, CDR2 LQKENI. The CDR3 is made up of 13 amino acids. CDR3 bases: TGTGCCAGCTCCCCCGGGTCCTACAATGAGCAGTTCTTC. This sequence encodes CASSPGSYNEQFF.

The gene calls are TRBV18 and TRBJ1-4; D is possibly TRBD1 (5 bases). The length of the CDR3 is 15 residues. Germline V lookup: CDR1 KGHSH, CDR2 LQKENI. V lost 3 bases and J lost 6, with 14 bases in between. The CDR3 nucleotides read TGTGCCAGCTCACCTGGAGGGCGAGGGGATGAAAAACTGTTTTTT. Translated: CASSPGGRGDEKLFF. The full variable domain, in which reference TRBV18 and TRBJ1-4 provide the parts outside the CDR3, is NAGVMQNPRHLVRRRGQEARLRCSPMKGHSHVYWYRQLPEEGLKFMVYLQKENIIDESGMPKERFSAEFPKEGPSILRIQQVVRGDSAAYFCASSPGGRGDEKLFFGSGTQLSVL.